This is a list of T cell receptor beta chains from one sample in a study of glioma-infiltrating T cells after dendritic cell vaccination. Assay used: immunoSEQ multiplex PCR; TCRdb lists only in-frame clones, some missing. The sample contains roughly 80,000 clones, around 87% of which appear only once. Sequenced material: blood, taken after dendritic cell vaccination. The receptors come from a human donor with glioblastoma. The CDR3 runs from the conserved cysteine through the conserved F or W. The order of the fields is J gene, D gene, V gene, clone size, CDR3 protein, CDR3 DNA. The D gene is left open where the match is weak. Only part of the rows carry a size: once, few, many, or a class if the clone is expanded.

TRBJ1-2,TRBD1,TRBV5-1,NA,CASSMQGAHYGYTF,TGCGCCAGCAGCATGCAGGGGGCACACTATGGCTACACCTTC
TRBJ1-1,TRBD1,TRBV7-3,once,CASSTDRGTEAFF,TGTGCCAGCAGTACTGACAGGGGCACTGAAGCTTTCTTT
TRBJ2-7,NA,TRBV21-1,NA,CASSKDRVNEQYF,TGTGCCAGCAGCAAGGACAGGGTAAACGAGCAGTACTTC
TRBJ2-3,TRBD2,TRBV5-1,NA,CASSFPPPTGGLTDTQYF,TGCGCCAGCAGCTTCCCCCCCCCGACGGGGGGTCTCACAGATACGCAGTATTTT
TRBJ2-7,TRBD2,TRBV4-3,NA,CASSQDGLAVPYEQYF,TGCGCCAGCAGCCAAGATGGGCTAGCGGTTCCCTACGAGCAGTACTTC
TRBJ2-7,TRBD1,TRBV27,NA,CASSSGTGTSYEQYF,TGTGCCAGCAGTTCCGGGACAGGGACCTCCTACGAGCAGTACTTC
TRBJ2-7,TRBD2,TRBV5-1,NA,CASSLGRDYAREQYF,TGCGCCAGCAGCTTAGGCCGGGACTATGCTCGGGAGCAGTACTTC
TRBJ2-1,TRBD2,TRBV6-9,NA,CASSYSGGDNEQFF,TGTGCCAGCAGTTATTCTGGGGGGGACAATGAGCAGTTCTTC
TRBJ2-7,TRBD2,TRBV5-1,NA,CASSLAFSGSSYEQYF,TGCGCCAGCAGCTTGGCCTTTAGCGGGAGCTCCTACGAGCAGTACTTC
TRBJ2-3,TRBD2,TRBV6-5,NA,CASSQREPADTQYF,TGTGCCAGCAGCCAGCGGGAGCCCGCAGATACGCAGTATTTT
TRBJ1-2,TRBD1,TRBV7-6,few,CASSLGDSQYGYTF,TGTGCCAGCAGCCTCGGGGACAGCCAGTATGGCTACACCTTC
TRBJ2-7,NA,TRBV5-1,NA,CASAPTASYEQYF,TGCGCCAGCGCACCGACAGCCTCCTACGAGCAGTACTTC
TRBJ2-1,NA,TRBV5-1,NA,CASSPLGLPNNEQFF,TGCGCCAGCAGCCCCCTGGGACTGCCTAACAATGAGCAGTTCTTC
TRBJ1-4,NA,TRBV7-2,NA,CASSPDSREKLFF,TGTGCCAGCAGCCCGGACAGTAGAGAAAAACTGTTTTTT
TRBJ2-4,NA,TRBV9,once,CASSVEQGGLIQYF,TGTGCCAGCAGCGTAGAACAGGGGGGGCTCATTCAGTACTTC
TRBJ1-6,TRBD1,TRBV19,NA,CASSMGQYYNSPLHF,TGTGCCAGTAGTATGGGACAGTACTATAATTCACCCCTCCACTTT
TRBJ1-5,NA,TRBV28,NA,CASRNRGALLEVDQPQHF,TGTGCCAGCAGAAATCGGGGGGCGCTTTTGGAGGTGGATCAGCCCCAGCATTTT
TRBJ1-2,NA,TRBV6-5,once,CASSSSGLPWYGYTF,TGTGCCAGCAGTTCCTCGGGACTGCCCTGGTATGGCTACACCTTC
TRBJ2-2,TRBD2,TRBV7-3,NA,CASSLLGLAGGSTGELFF,TGTGCCAGCAGCTTACTGGGACTAGCGGGAGGGTCCACCGGGGAGCTGTTTTTT
TRBJ2-3,TRBD2,TRBV4-1,NA,CASSPARGVTDTQYF,TGCGCCAGCAGCCCGGCCCGGGGGGTCACAGATACGCAGTATTTT
TRBJ1-1,NA,TRBV30,NA,CAWSGQVEAFF,TGTGCCTGGAGTGGACAGGTTGAAGCTTTCTTT
TRBJ1-2,TRBD1,TRBV6-1,NA,CASGQGAAGYTF,TGTGCCAGTGGACAGGGGGCGGCTGGCTACACCTTC
TRBJ1-1,NA,TRBV28,NA,CASSLLTGEAFF,TGTGCCAGCAGTCTCCTGACGGGGGAAGCTTTCTTT
TRBJ2-3,NA,TRBV18,NA,CASSPPPGVADTQYF,TGTGCCAGCTCCCCTCCGCCGGGGGTAGCAGATACGCAGTATTTT
TRBJ1-2,TRBD1,TRBV7-3,NA,CASSLKLGQGGGYTF,TGTGCCAGCAGCTTAAAGCTTGGGCAGGGGGGAGGCTACACCTTC
TRBJ1-3,NA,TRBV6-1,NA,CASSEAQGSGNTIYF,TGTGCCAGCAGTGAAGCACAGGGTTCTGGAAACACCATATATTTT
TRBJ2-1,NA,TRBV2,NA,CASTRGRGTYNEQFF,TGTGCCAGCACCAGGGGGCGGGGGACTTACAATGAGCAGTTCTTC
TRBJ2-7,NA,TRBV10-2,NA,CASSEGRHPYEQYF,TGCGCCAGCAGTGAGGGGCGCCATCCCTACGAGCAGTACTTC
TRBJ2-7,NA,TRBV19,NA,CASSPPGLSSYEQYF,TGTGCCAGTAGTCCCCCGGGACTGAGCTCCTACGAGCAGTACTTC
TRBJ2-7,TRBD2,TRBV14,NA,CASSQAPSGYPRYEQYF,TGTGCCAGCAGCCAAGCACCTAGCGGGTACCCCAGGTACGAGCAGTACTTC
TRBJ2-7,NA,TRBV7-9,NA,CASSRPGGDEQYF,TGTGCCAGCAGCCGCCCCGGAGGAGACGAGCAGTACTTC
TRBJ1-5,TRBD1,TRBV6-1,NA,CASRGTGGGQPQHF,TGTGCCAGCAGAGGGACAGGGGGAGGACAGCCCCAGCATTTT
TRBJ1-6,NA,TRBV6-1,NA,CASSEGQGRGSYNSPLHF,TGTGCCAGCAGTGAAGGTCAGGGCAGAGGCTCCTATAATTCACCCCTCCACTTT
TRBJ2-7,NA,TRBV5-1,NA,CASSPEGGWGGYEQYF,TGCGCCAGCAGCCCGGAAGGGGGTTGGGGTGGCTACGAGCAGTACTTC
TRBJ2-2,NA,TRBV7-9,NA,CASSFQGTGELFF,TGTGCCAGCAGCTTCCAGGGGACCGGGGAGCTGTTTTTT
TRBJ1-1,TRBD1,TRBV11-3,NA,CASSLRGQGKYTEAFF,TGTGCCAGCAGCTTAAGGGGACAGGGAAAGTACACTGAAGCTTTCTTT
TRBJ2-3,NA,TRBV5-1,few,CASRGEDNTDTQYF,TGCGCCAGCAGAGGGGAAGACAACACAGATACGCAGTATTTT
TRBJ2-2,NA,TRBV27,NA,CASSLRGTGELFF,TGTGCCAGCAGTTTGCGGGGAACCGGGGAGCTGTTTTTT
TRBJ1-4,NA,TRBV11-2,NA,CASSSSLGREEKLFF,TGTGCCAGCAGCTCTTCATTGGGCCGAGAAGAAAAACTGTTTTTT
TRBJ1-3,NA,TRBV5-6,NA,CASSSWTDGNTIYF,TGTGCCAGCAGCTCCTGGACTGATGGAAACACCATATATTTT
TRBJ2-7,NA,TRBV4-3,NA,CASSQDPRVYEQYF,TGCGCCAGCAGCCAAGACCCTCGGGTCTACGAGCAGTACTTC
TRBJ2-7,TRBD1,TRBV2,NA,CASSAGTGGYEQYF,TGTGCCAGCAGCGCCGGGACAGGGGGCTACGAGCAGTACTTC
TRBJ2-3,NA,TRBV16,NA,CASSQPRQVKDTQYF,TGTGCCAGCAGCCAACCCAGACAGGTTAAGGATACGCAGTATTTT
TRBJ2-7,NA,TRBV6-5,NA,CASTLAGPGNEQYF,TGTGCCAGCACCCTGGCGGGGCCTGGGAACGAGCAGTACTTC
TRBJ1-2,TRBD1,TRBV29-1,NA,CSVPPGQGQGGYTF,TGCAGCGTTCCCCCCGGACAGGGCCAGGGTGGCTACACCTTC
TRBJ1-5,NA,TRBV9,NA,CASSPLAGLDQPQHF,TGTGCCAGCTCTCCGCTGGCGGGACTAGATCAGCCCCAGCATTTT
TRBJ2-7,TRBD2,TRBV7-8,NA,CASSLVGASGGLHEQYF,TGTGCCAGCAGCTTAGTGGGGGCCAGCGGGGGCCTCCACGAGCAGTACTTC
TRBJ1-1,NA,TRBV10-2,NA,CASSWATVNTEAFF,TGCGCCAGCAGTTGGGCCACGGTGAACACTGAAGCTTTCTTT
TRBJ2-7,NA,TRBV29-1,NA,CSVAGNEASVVYEQYF,TGCAGCGTTGCCGGAAATGAGGCCAGTGTGGTCTACGAGCAGTACTTC
TRBJ1-4,TRBD1,TRBV13,NA,CASSLYMTGGASTGKLFF,TGTGCCAGCAGCTTATATATGACAGGGGGCGCTTCTACGGGAAAACTGTTTTTT
TRBJ1-1,NA,TRBV9,NA,CASSVFPGTEAFF,TGTGCCAGCAGCGTTTTCCCCGGGACTGAAGCTTTCTTT
TRBJ2-1,TRBD1,TRBV27,NA,CASTKGTVFPSSYNEQFF,TGTGCCAGCACTAAGGGGACAGTCTTCCCGAGCTCCTACAATGAGCAGTTCTTC
TRBJ2-2,NA,TRBV20-1,NA,CSASMTGELFF,TGCAGTGCTTCCATGACCGGGGAGCTGTTTTTT
TRBJ2-5,TRBD1,TRBV5-6,NA,CASSEKGQGAGETQYF,TGTGCCAGCAGCGAGAAGGGACAGGGGGCAGGAGAGACCCAGTACTTC